Presented here are 18 T cell receptor beta chains from one specimen sequenced in a study of beta chain features in type 1 diabetes. The entirety of the isolated RNA underwent reverse transcription, so expressed TCRB transcripts were sequenced. Sequenced by immunoSEQ multiplex PCR; TCRdb stores in-frame clones only, minus some. The sample lists about 180,000 clones, about 12% seen once, with around 0.63% in the top ten. Source material: central memory CD4+ T cells from blood. The receptor set was obtained from a woman aged 18-29 years in good health.

The gene calls are TRBV7-2 and TRBJ2-1, with 7 bases matching TRBD1. This CDR3 comprises 14 residues. Germline CDR1 SGHTA, CDR2 FQGNSA. The J segment lost 5 bases and the V segment lost 1 base, leaving 2 bases of the junction unmatched. For the CDR3, the DNA is TGTGCCAGCAGCTTAGGCAGGGGGAACAATGAGCAGTTCTTC. It is translated as CASSLGRGNNEQFF.

This clone was seen a handful of times. V and J are TRBV19 and TRBJ2-2; possible D gene TRBD2, 7 bases. The germline V and J ends were trimmed by 5 bases and 6 bases, with 13 bases remaining between them. This CDR3 is built from 14 residues. Per the germline V gene, CDR1 is LNHDA and CDR2 is SQIVND (reference sequence). CDR3 loop: CASSGRGGPGELFF. Here the CDR3 DNA reads TGTGCCAGTAGTGGGCGCGGGGGCCCCGGGGAGCTGTTTTTT.

The chain recombines TRBV18 with TRBJ2-3, with D maybe TRBD2 (5 bases). V gave up 3 bases and J gave up 8 bases, with 15 bases separating them. Germline CDR1 and CDR2: KGHSH and LQKENI. This CDR3 is built from 14 residues. This chain's CDR3 is CASSPLDRESTQYF. CDR3 DNA sequence: TGTGCCAGCTCACCTCTGGATCGGGAATCTACGCAGTATTTT.

The chain links TRBV23-1 to TRBJ2-1; D is perhaps TRBD1 (5 bases). TRBV23-1 qualifies as an ORF whose function is uncertain. This CDR3 has 17 amino acids. Trimming shortened V by 2 bases and J by 5 bases, and 19 bases separated the two germline ends. The chain's CDR3 is CASSQIGSRERNNEQFF. In nucleotides, the CDR3 is TGCGCCAGCAGTCAAATCGGGTCCAGGGAAAGGAACAATGAGCAGTTCTTC.

This chain uses TRBV11-3 with TRBJ2-1, with D perhaps TRBD2 (5 bases). The V end lost 5 bases, the J end lost 4 bases, and 9 bases lay between the germline ends. Germline-derived CDR1 and CDR2 are SGHNT and YENEEA. The CDR3 spans 13 residues. For the CDR3, the DNA is TGTGCCAGCAGCCCGGGATCTTACAATGAGCAGTTCTTC. Protein: CASSPGSYNEQFF.

This clone was counted a few times. The chain links TRBV10-3 to TRBJ1-2; unclear D gene. CDR3 length: 14 amino acids. Germline V gene data show CDR1 as ENHRY and CDR2 as SYGVKD. Trimming removed 4 bases at V and 6 bases at J, with 15 bases between. The DNA for the CDR3 is TGTGCCATCAGTGGTAGCGAGGGAAGGGATGGCTACACCTTC. As protein: CAISGSEGRDGYTF.

This rearrangement joins TRBV29-1 to TRBJ2-1; 7 bases are a match to TRBD2. CDR1 is SQVTM and CDR2 is ANQGSEA in the germline V gene. Trimming cost V 0 bases and J 6 bases; bases outside gene matches: 8. The CDR3 extends over 15 amino acids. This chain's CDR3 is CSVEDKGLGSNEQFF. The CDR3 nucleotides are TGCAGCGTTGAAGATAAAGGACTAGGATCCAATGAGCAGTTCTTC.

The chain uses TRBV13 and TRBJ1-1, with D unresolved. V was cut by 1 base and J by 5 bases, with 5 bases left in between. Germline V gene lookup returns CDR1 PRHDT and CDR2 FYEKMQ (reference sequence). CDR3 length: 12 residues. The CDR3 DNA reads TGTGCCAGCAGCTTAGCCCTAACTGAAGCTTTCTTT. It yields the protein CASSLALTEAFF.

This clone came up a few times. The rearrangement joins TRBV6-5 to TRBJ2-7; 8 bases fit TRBD2. V was pared by 4 bases and J by 5 bases, with 10 bases of the junction left unmatched. Germline V gives CDR1 MNHEY, CDR2 SVGAGI. The CDR3 spans 15 residues. The CDR3 reads CASSSGGRRNHEQYF. The DNA for the CDR3 is TGTGCCAGCAGTTCCGGCGGGAGGAGGAACCACGAGCAGTACTTC.

The chain links TRBV7-3 to TRBJ2-3, with D possibly TRBD2 on 5 matching bases. Germline CDR1 SGHTA, CDR2 FQGTGA. CDR3 length: 15 amino acids. The ends were cut back, 3 bases at V and 2 bases at J, with 12 bases in the middle. The CDR3 sequence is CASSLSSTNTDTQYF. The CDR3 DNA reads as TGTGCCAGCAGCTTGTCTAGCACTAACACAGATACGCAGTATTTT.

This clone came up a few times. V gene TRBV20-1 combines with J gene TRBJ2-7, with D maybe TRBD1 (5 bases). Germline values: CDR1 DFQATT, CDR2 SNEGSKA (reference sequence). V was trimmed by 3 bases and J by 6 bases, leaving 9 bases between them. The CDR3 has 11 amino acids. CDR3 amino acids: CSASRDIEQYF. The DNA for the CDR3 is TGCAGTGCTAGCAGGGATATCGAGCAGTACTTC.

This clone was counted only a few times. The chain couples TRBV9 to TRBJ2-3; 9 bases are a match to TRBD1. CDR1 is SGDLS and CDR2 is YYNGEE in the germline V gene. CDR3 length: 15 residues. Germline trimming cut 4 bases from V and 1 base from J; bases unmatched to any gene: 4. The CDR3 nucleotides read TGTGCCAGCAGCTCCCGGACAGGGGGCACAGATACGCAGTATTTT. Its protein product is CASSSRTGGTDTQYF.

The chain employs TRBV25-1 and TRBJ2-1; 8 bases align to TRBD1. The germline V gene encodes CDR1 MGHDK and CDR2 SYGVNS. The V gene end was trimmed by 3 bases and the J gene end by 1 base; junction bases not matched to a gene: 5. The CDR3 spans 16 residues. CDR3 amino acids: CASSDWQGASYNEQFF. The DNA of the CDR3 is TGTGCCAGCAGTGACTGGCAGGGGGCTTCCTACAATGAGCAGTTCTTC.

The chain combines TRBV7-2 with TRBJ2-1; 10 nucleotides align to TRBD1. The CDR3 spans 13 residues. The junction had 8 bases not matched to a gene; V was cut back by 6 bases and J by 12 bases. Germline loops: CDR1 SGHTA, CDR2 FQGNSA. In DNA form, the CDR3 reads TGTGCCAGCAGGCAGGACCGGGACAGGGGGCAGTTCTTC. Translation gives CASRQDRDRGQFF.

There are a few counts of this clone. The CDR3 loop is CASSLGQGGYEQYF. As DNA, the CDR3 is TGTGCCAGCAGCTTGGGTCAGGGAGGCTACGAGCAGTACTTC. J is TRBJ2-7 and V is TRBV5-6; TRBD2 is a possible D gene (6 bases). Trimming left V 0 bases short and J 3 bases short, with 10 bases between. Germline lookup yields CDR1 SGHDT and CDR2 YYEEEE. There are 14 residues in the CDR3.

This clone showed up just a few times. CDR3: CASSLGGGGGGVLSYNEQFF. The CDR3 bases are TGCGCCAGCAGCTTGGGTGGGGGGGGCGGCGGGGTTCTAAGCTACAATGAGCAGTTCTTC. V usage is TRBV5-1 and J usage is TRBJ2-1; the D gene is possibly TRBD2 (7 bases). Germline-derived CDR1 and CDR2 are SGHRS and YFSETQ. This CDR3 spans 20 amino acids. V shed 0 bases and J shed 3 bases, with 25 bases lying between them.

Concerning this clone: An end of the junction does not agree with germline; a read error may underlie this. The chain employs TRBV6-1 and TRBJ2-1, with D hard to call. The CDR3 runs to 8 residues. The germline gives CDR1 MNHNS, CDR2 SASEGT. In DNA, the CDR3 is TGCCTTGTCAATGAGCAGTTCTTC. Protein: CLVNEQFF.

Ten or more counts support this clone. The gene calls are TRBV14 and TRBJ2-1; 7 bases agree with TRBD2. There are 14 residues in the CDR3. The V gene's germline CDR1 is SGHDN and CDR2 FVKESK. V trimming: 4 bases; J trimming: 7 bases; junction bases outside the gene matches: 7. Here the CDR3 reads CASSRGGSRNEQFF. The CDR3 DNA is TGTGCCAGCAGCCGGGGCGGGAGTAGGAATGAGCAGTTCTTC. The entire variable domain, with the rest obtained from reference TRBV14 and TRBJ2-1, is as follows: EAGVTQFPSHSVIEKGQTVTLRCDPISGHDNLYWYRRVMGKEIKFLLHFVKESKQDESGMPNNRFLAERTGGTYSTLKVQPAELEDSGVYFCASSRGGSRNEQFFGPGTRLTVL.